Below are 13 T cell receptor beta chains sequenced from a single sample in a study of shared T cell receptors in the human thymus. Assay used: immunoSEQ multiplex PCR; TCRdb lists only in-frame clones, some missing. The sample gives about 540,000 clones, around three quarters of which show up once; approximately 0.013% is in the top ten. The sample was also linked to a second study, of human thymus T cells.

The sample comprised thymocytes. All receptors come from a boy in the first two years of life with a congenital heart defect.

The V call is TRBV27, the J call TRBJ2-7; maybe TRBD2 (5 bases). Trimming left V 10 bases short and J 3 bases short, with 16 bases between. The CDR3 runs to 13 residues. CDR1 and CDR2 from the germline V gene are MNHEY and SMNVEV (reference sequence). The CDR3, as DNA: TGTGCCACTCGGCGGGCCTTAGACTACGAGCAGTACTTC. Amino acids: CATRRALDYEQYF.

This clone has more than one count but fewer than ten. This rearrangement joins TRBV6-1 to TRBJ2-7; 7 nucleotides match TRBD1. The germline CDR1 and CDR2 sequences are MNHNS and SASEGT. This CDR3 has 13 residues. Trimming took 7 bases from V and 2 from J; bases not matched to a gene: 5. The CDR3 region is CASTGQLAYEQYF. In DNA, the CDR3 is TGTGCCAGCACGGGACAGTTAGCCTACGAGCAGTACTTC.

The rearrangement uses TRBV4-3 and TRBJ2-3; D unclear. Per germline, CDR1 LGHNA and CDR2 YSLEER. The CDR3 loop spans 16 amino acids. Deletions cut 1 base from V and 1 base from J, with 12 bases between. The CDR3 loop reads CASSQGAHSGTDTQYF. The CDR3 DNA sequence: TGCGCCAGCAGCCAAGGGGCGCACAGTGGCACAGATACGCAGTATTTT.

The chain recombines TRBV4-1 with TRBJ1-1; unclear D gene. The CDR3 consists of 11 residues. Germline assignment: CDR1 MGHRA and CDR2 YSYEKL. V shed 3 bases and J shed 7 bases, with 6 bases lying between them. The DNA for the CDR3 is TGCGCCAGCAGCCAGGGAGATGAAGCTTTCTTT. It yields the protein CASSQGDEAFF.

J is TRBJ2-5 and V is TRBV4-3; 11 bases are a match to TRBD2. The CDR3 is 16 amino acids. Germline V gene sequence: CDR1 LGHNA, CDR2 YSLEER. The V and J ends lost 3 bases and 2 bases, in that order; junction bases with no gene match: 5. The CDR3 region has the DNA TGCGCCAGCAGCCATGGACGACTAGCGGGACAAGAGACCCAGTACTTC. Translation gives CASSHGRLAGQETQYF.

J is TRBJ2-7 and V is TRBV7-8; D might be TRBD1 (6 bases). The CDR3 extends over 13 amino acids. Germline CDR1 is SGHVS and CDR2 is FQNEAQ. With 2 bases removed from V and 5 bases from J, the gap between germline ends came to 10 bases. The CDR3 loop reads CASSLPGAHEQYF. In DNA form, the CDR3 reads TGTGCCAGCAGCTTACCAGGGGCCCACGAGCAGTACTTC.

The CDR3: CASSHRDRDFNEQFF. The CDR3, as DNA: TGCGCCAGCAGTCACCGGGACAGGGATTTCAATGAGCAGTTCTTC. The chain recombines TRBV5-1 with TRBJ2-1; 9 bases are a match to TRBD1. In germline, CDR1 is SGHRS, CDR2 YFSETQ. The CDR3 runs 15 residues. V shed 5 bases and J 6 bases; nucleotides not matched to a gene: 9.

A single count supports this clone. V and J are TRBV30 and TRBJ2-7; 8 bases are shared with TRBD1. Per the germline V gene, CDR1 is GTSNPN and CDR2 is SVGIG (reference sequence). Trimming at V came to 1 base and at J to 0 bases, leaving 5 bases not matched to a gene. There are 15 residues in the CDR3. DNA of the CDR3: TGTGCCTGGAGTGGGACAGGGCCGAGCTCCTACGAGCAGTACTTC. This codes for CAWSGTGPSSYEQYF.

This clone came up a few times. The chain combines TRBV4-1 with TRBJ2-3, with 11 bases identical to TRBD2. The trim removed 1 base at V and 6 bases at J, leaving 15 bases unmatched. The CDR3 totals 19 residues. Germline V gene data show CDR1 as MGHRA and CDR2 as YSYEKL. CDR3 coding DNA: TGCGCCAGCAGCCAAGGGGGGGCTAGCGGGAGGATGCCATCCGATACGCAGTATTTT. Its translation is CASSQGGASGRMPSDTQYF.

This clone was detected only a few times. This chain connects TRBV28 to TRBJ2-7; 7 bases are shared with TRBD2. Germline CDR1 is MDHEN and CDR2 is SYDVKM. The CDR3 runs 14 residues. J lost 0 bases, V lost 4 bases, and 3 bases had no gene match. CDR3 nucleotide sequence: TGTGCCAGCAGTTGTACTAGCGACTCCTACGAGCAGTACTTC. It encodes CASSCTSDSYEQYF.

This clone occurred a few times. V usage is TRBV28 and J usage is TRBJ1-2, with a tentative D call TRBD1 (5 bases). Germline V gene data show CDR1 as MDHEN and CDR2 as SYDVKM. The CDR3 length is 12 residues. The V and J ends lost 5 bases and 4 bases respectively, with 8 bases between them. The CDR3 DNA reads TGTGCCAGCAGTCATGACAGCTATGGCTACACCTTC. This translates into CASSHDSYGYTF.

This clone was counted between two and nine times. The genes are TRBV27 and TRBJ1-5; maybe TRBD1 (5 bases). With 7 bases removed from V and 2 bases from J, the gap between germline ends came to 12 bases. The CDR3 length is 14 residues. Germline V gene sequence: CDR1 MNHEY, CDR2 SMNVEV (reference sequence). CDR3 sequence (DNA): TGTGCCAGCAAAAGGACGGGGGGCAATCAGCCCCAGCATTTT. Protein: CASKRTGGNQPQHF.

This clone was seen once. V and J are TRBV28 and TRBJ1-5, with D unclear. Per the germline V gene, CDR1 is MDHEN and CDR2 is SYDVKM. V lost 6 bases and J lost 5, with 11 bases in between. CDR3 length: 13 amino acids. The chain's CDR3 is CASRSTLYQPQHF. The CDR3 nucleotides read TGTGCCAGCAGGTCGACACTTTATCAGCCCCAGCATTTT.